This T cell receptor (beta chain) comes out of a study of cytomegalovirus exposure and HLA in healthy donors. Findings and limits, study-wide: Among the most significant clusters, several appeared linked to common viral pathogens in a later analysis. Confirmation in vitro established that a few CMV-associated chains were specific for CMV antigens.

In the PCR, 60 Vbeta and 13 Jbeta primers were used. Assay used: immunoSEQ multiplex PCR; TCRdb lists only in-frame clones, some missing. Of about 160,000 clones listed, about 80% are singletons. On this clone: Its antigen is unknown.

Sequencing was done on a sample of PBMCs. The clonotype was recovered from a woman aged 35 to 49 in good health and CMV-seronegative.

The CDR3: CASSLEGGNYEQYF. CDR3 DNA: TGCGCCAGCAGCTTGGAGGGGGGGAACTACGAGCAGTACTTC. The gene calls are TRBV5-1 and TRBJ2-7; tentatively, D is TRBD2 (7 bases). This CDR3 spans 14 amino acids. Trimming pared 0 bases from V and 3 bases from J, leaving 10 bases between. Germline CDR1 reads SGHRS; CDR2 reads YFSETQ.